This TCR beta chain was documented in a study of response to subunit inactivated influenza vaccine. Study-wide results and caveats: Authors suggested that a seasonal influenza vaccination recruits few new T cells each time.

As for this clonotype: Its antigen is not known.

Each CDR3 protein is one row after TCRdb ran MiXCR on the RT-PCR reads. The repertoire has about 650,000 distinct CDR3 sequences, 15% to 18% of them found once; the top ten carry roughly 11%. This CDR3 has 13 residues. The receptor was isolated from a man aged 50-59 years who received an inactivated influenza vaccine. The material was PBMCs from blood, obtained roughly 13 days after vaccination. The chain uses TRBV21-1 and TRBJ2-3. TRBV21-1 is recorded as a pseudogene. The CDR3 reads CASSKVKRDTQYF. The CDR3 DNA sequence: TGTGCCAGCAGCAAAGTTAAGAGGGATACGCAGTATTTT.